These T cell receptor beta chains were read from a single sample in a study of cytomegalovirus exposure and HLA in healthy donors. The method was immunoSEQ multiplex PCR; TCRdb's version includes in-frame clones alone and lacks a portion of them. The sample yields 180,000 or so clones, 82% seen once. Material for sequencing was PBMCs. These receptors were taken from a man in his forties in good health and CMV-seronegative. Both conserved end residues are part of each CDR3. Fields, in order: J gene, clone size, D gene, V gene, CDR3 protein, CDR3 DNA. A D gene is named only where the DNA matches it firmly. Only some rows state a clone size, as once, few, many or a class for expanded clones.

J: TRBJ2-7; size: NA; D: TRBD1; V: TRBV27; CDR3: CASSLSGRWDRGYEQYF; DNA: TGTGCCAGCAGTTTGTCAGGCCGCTGGGACAGGGGGTACGAGCAGTACTTC
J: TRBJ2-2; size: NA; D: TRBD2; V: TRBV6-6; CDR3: CASMMTSGTGELFF; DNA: TGTGCCAGCATGATGACTAGCGGGACCGGGGAGCTGTTTTTT
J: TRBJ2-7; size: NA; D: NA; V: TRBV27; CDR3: CASCNNGVPYEQYF; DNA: TGTGCCAGCTGCAACAACGGGGTTCCCTACGAGCAGTACTTC
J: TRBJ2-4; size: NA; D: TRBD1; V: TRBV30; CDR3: CAWWGQGNIQYF; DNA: TGTGCCTGGTGGGGACAGGGAAACATTCAGTACTTC
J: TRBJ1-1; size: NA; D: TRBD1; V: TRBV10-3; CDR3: CAISDRGQGAFGTEAFF; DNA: TGTGCCATCAGTGATCGTGGGCAGGGGGCTTTTGGGACTGAAGCTTTCTTT
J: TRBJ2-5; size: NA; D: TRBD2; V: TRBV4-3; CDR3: CASSQDSGGETQYF; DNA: TGCGCCAGCAGCCAAGATAGCGGGGGTGAGACCCAGTACTTC
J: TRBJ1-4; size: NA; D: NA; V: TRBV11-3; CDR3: CASSLDPRRAREKLFF; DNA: TGTGCCAGCAGCTTAGATCCAAGGAGGGCCCGTGAAAAACTGTTTTTT
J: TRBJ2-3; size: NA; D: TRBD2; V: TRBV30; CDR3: CAWTALEGLAGRF; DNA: TGTGCCTGGACCGCACTAGAAGGACTAGCGGGTCGATTT
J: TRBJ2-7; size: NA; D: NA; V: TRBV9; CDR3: CASSSRQEKTYEQYF; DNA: TGTGCCAGCAGCTCCCGACAGGAGAAAACCTACGAGCAGTACTTC
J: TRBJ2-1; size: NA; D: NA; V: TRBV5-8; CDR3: CASSLEGGASYNEQFF; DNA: TGTGCCAGCAGCTTGGAGGGGGGGGCCTCCTACAATGAGCAGTTCTTC
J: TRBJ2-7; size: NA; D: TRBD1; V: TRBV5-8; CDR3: CASSLNRTGGEPKYEQYF; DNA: TGTGCCAGCAGTTTAAATCGGACAGGGGGCGAACCAAAATACGAGCAGTACTTC
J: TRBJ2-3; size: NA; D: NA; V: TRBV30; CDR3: CAWRNRRSADTQYF; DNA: TGTGCCTGGAGAAACAGGAGATCCGCAGATACGCAGTATTTT
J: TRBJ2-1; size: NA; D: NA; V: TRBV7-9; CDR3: CASSTRVATYNEQFF; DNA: TGTGCCAGCAGCACCCGGGTAGCCACCTACAATGAGCAGTTCTTC
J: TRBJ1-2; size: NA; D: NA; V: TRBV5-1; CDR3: CASSLGVGVYGYTF; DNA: TGCGCCAGCAGCTTGGGTGTAGGGGTCTATGGCTACACCTTC
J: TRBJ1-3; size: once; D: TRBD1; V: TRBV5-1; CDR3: CASSLELRQGSSGNTIYF; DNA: TGCGCCAGCAGCTTAGAACTACGACAGGGTAGTTCTGGAAACACCATATATTTT
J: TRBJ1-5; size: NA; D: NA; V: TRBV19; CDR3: CASISGSGTGHQPQHF; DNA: TGTGCCAGTATCTCGGGTTCCGGGACTGGACATCAGCCCCAGCATTTT
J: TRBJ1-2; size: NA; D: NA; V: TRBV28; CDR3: CASSSRGVYGYTF; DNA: TGTGCCAGCAGTTCCAGGGGCGTCTATGGCTACACCTTC
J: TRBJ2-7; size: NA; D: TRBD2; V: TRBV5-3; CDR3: CARSPTSGNPTIRYEQYF; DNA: TGTGCCAGAAGTCCTACTAGCGGTAACCCTACCATTCGCTACGAGCAGTACTTC
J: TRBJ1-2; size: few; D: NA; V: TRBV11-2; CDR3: CASSLVNGKNYGYTF; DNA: TGTGCCAGCAGCTTAGTGAACGGGAAGAACTATGGCTACACCTTC
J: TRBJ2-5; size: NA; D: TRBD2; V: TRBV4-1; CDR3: CASSQWGLAGGRGETQYF; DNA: TGCGCCAGCAGCCAATGGGGACTAGCGGGAGGGCGGGGGGAGACCCAGTACTTC
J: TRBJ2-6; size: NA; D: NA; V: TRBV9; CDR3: CASSLGGSGANVLTF; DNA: TGTGCCAGCAGTCTAGGGGGCTCTGGGGCCAACGTCCTGACTTTC
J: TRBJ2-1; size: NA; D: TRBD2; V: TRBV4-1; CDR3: CASSPTRASGNNEQFF; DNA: TGCGCCAGCAGCCCCACGAGGGCTAGCGGAAACAATGAGCAGTTCTTC
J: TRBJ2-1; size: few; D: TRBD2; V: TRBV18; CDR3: CASSPVGSGREQFF; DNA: TGTGCCAGCTCACCGGTGGGAAGCGGGAGGGAGCAGTTCTTC
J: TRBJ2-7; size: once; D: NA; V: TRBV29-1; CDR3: CSGTTGYSYEQYF; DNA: TGCAGCGGAACCACAGGTTACTCCTACGAGCAGTACTTC
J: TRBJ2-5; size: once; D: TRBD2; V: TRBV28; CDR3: CASSKLAGKETQYF; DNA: TGTGCCAGCAGTAAGCTAGCGGGAAAAGAGACCCAGTACTTC
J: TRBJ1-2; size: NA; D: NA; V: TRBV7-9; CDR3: CASSLAGSYGYTF; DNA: TGTGCCAGCAGCTTAGCAGGGAGCTATGGCTACACCTTC
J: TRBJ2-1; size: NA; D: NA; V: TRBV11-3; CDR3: CASSLSMRGNEQFF; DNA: TGTGCCAGCAGCTTAAGCATGAGAGGCAATGAGCAGTTCTTC
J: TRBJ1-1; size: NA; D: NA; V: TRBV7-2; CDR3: CASSFGPNTEAFF; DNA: TGTGCCAGCAGCTTTGGCCCTAACACTGAAGCTTTCTTT
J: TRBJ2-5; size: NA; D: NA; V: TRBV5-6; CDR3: CASSSRETQYF; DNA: TGTGCCAGCAGCTCGCGGGAGACCCAGTACTTC
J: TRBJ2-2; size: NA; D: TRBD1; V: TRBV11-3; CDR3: CASRTRTGQNTGELFF; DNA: TGTGCCAGCAGAACACGGACAGGGCAGAACACCGGGGAGCTGTTTTTT
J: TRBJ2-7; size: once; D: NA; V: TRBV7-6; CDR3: CASSLGLEVYEQYF; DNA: TGTGCCAGCAGCTTAGGGCTAGAGGTCTACGAGCAGTACTTC
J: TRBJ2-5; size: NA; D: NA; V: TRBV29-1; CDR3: CSVGQERGTQYF; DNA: TGCAGCGTTGGGCAGGAAAGGGGGACCCAGTACTTC
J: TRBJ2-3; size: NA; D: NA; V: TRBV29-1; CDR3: CSVDSRSADTQYF; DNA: TGCAGCGTTGATTCCCGTAGCGCAGATACGCAGTATTTT
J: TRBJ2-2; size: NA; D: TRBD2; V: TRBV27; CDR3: CASSLTQLAENTGELFF; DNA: TGTGCCAGCAGTCTCACCCAGCTAGCGGAGAACACCGGGGAGCTGTTTTTT
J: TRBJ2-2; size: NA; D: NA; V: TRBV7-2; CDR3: CASSLRAGGELFF; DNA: TGTGCCAGCAGCTTAAGGGCGGGGGGGGAGCTGTTTTTT
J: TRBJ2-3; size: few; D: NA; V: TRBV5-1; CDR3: CASSLEAGHTDTQYF; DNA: TGCGCCAGCAGCTTGGAGGCGGGGCACACAGATACGCAGTATTTT
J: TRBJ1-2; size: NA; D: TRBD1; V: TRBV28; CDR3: CASSSLGTGYGYTF; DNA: TGTGCCAGCAGTTCCCTAGGGACAGGCTATGGCTACACCTTC
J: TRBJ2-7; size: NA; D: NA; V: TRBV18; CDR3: CASSPSLNYEQYF; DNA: TGTGCCAGCTCACCCTCACTCAACTACGAGCAGTACTTC
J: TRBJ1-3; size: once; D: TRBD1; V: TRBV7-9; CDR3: CASSPGRTGASGNTIYF; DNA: TGTGCCAGCAGCCCCGGACGGACAGGGGCCTCTGGAAACACCATATATTTT
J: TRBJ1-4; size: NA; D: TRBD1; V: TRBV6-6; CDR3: CASSYSLQGRVEKLFF; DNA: TGTGCCAGCAGTTACTCCTTACAGGGGCGAGTTGAAAAACTGTTTTTT
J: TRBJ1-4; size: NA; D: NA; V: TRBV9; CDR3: CASSAHGGLSNEKLFF; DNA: TGTGCCAGCAGCGCCCACGGGGGGTTAAGTAATGAAAAACTGTTTTTT
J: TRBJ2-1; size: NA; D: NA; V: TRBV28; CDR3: CASSFSYNEQFF; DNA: TGTGCCAGCAGTTTTAGTTACAATGAGCAGTTCTTC
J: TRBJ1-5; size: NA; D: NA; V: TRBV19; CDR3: CASSIVEGRGSGQPQHF; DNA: TGTGCCAGTAGTATAGTGGAGGGCCGGGGGTCAGGTCAGCCCCAGCATTTT
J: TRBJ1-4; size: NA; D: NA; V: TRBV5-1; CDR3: CASSFSATNEKLFF; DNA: TGCGCCAGCAGCTTCTCCGCAACTAATGAAAAACTGTTTTTT
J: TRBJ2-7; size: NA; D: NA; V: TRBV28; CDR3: CASSLRSARQEQYF; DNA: TGTGCCAGCAGTTTGCGTAGCGCCCGGCAAGAGCAGTACTTC
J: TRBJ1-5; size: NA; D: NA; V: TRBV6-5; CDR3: CASSTVGARQPQHF; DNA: TGTGCCAGCAGCACGGTGGGGGCTAGACAGCCCCAGCATTTT
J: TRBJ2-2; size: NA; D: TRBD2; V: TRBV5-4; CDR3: CASSPTSGGTTGELFF; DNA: TGTGCCAGCAGCCCGACTAGCGGGGGTACCACCGGGGAGCTGTTTTTT
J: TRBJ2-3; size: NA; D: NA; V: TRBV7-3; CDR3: CASSLGPPADTQYF; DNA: TGTGCCAGCAGCTTAGGGCCGCCGGCGGATACGCAGTATTTT
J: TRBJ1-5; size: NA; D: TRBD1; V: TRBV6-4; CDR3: CASWTGDNQPQHF; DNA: TGTGCCAGCTGGACAGGAGACAATCAGCCCCAGCATTTT
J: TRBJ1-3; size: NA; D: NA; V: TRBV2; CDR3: CASYRESSGNTIYF; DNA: TGTGCCAGCTACAGGGAGAGCTCTGGAAACACCATATATTTT
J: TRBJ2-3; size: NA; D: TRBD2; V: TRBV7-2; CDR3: CASSLGVSGGRGSTQYF; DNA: TGTGCCAGCAGCTTAGGGGTTAGCGGGGGGCGGGGCTCTACGCAGTATTTT
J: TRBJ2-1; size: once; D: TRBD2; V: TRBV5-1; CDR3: CASSLSSGGAYNEQFF; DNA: TGCGCCAGCAGCTTGAGTAGCGGGGGGGCCTACAATGAGCAGTTCTTC
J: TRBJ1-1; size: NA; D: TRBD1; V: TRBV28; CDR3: CASSLYPWTGGLGTEAFF; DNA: TGTGCCAGCAGTTTATACCCCTGGACAGGGGGCTTGGGCACTGAAGCTTTCTTT
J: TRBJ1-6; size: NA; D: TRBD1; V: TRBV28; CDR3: CASRLGQGRNSPLHF; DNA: TGTGCCAGCAGGCTGGGACAGGGACGTAATTCACCCCTCCACTTT
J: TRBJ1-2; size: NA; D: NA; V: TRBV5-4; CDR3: CASSLAGQRGVDGYTF; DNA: TGTGCCAGCAGCTTGGCCGGCCAGAGAGGAGTAGATGGCTACACCTTC
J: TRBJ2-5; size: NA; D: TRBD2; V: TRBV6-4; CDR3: CASTPAVAGQRWQETQYF; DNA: TGTGCCAGCACTCCCGCGGTAGCGGGGCAGAGGTGGCAAGAGACCCAGTACTTC
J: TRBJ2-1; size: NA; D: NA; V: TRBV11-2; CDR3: CASSPLSAYNEQFF; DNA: TGTGCCAGCAGTCCCTTGAGCGCGTACAATGAGCAGTTCTTC
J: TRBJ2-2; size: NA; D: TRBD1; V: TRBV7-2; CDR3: CASSSQGGPGELFF; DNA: TGTGCCAGCAGCTCACAGGGGGGTCCCGGGGAGCTGTTTTTT
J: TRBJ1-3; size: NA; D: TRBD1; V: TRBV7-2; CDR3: CASSSTGDSGNTIYF; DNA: TGTGCCAGCAGCTCGACAGGGGACTCTGGAAACACCATATATTTT